One sample yielded the 10 T cell receptor beta chains listed below, sequenced in a study of cytomegalovirus exposure and HLA in healthy donors. This table comes from immunoSEQ multiplex PCR, and its TCRdb copy is limited to in-frame clones, with some not included. The data show over 150,000 clones, roughly 85% seen once. Source material: PBMCs. All receptors derive from a man aged 18 to 35 in good health and CMV-seropositive.

The chain uses TRBV13 and TRBJ2-7; 12 bases are shared with TRBD1. CDR1 is PRHDT and CDR2 is FYEKMQ in the germline V gene (reference sequence). The CDR3 loop spans 17 amino acids. Losses at the gene ends were 4 bases for V and 2 bases for J; bases not matched to a gene: 9. CDR3 nucleotide sequence: TGTGCCAGCAGCTCGGGACAGGGGGCGTGGTCCCCCTACGAGCAGTACTTC. This sequence encodes CASSSGQGAWSPYEQYF.

The rearrangement joins TRBV9 to TRBJ1-1; the D is unclear. The germline V and J ends were trimmed by 0 bases and 4 bases, with 13 bases remaining between them. Germline V gives CDR1 SGDLS, CDR2 YYNGEE. This CDR3 region has 15 residues. The CDR3 nucleotides are TGTGCCAGCAGCGTAGTCCAGGCAGCCGCCACTGAAGCTTTCTTT. Translating it yields CASSVVQAAATEAFF. Using reference TRBV9 and TRBJ1-1 for the parts outside the CDR3, the full variable domain is DSGVTQTPKHLITATGQRVTLRCSPRSGDLSVYWYQQSLDQGLQFLIQYYNGEERAKGNILERFSAQQFPDLHSELNLSSLELGDSALYFCASSVVQAAATEAFFGQGTRLTVV.

The J gene is TRBJ1-4, the V gene TRBV21-1; whether TRBD1, the table's D call, matches the DNA was not checked. TRBV21-1 is a documented pseudogene. The CDR3 loop spans 17 amino acids. Written as DNA, the CDR3 is TGTGCCAGCAGCGGGACGGCAGGGGGAATAGCGAATGAAAAACTGTTTTTT. Protein sequence: CASSGTAGGIANEKLFF.

The CDR3 sequence is CASSSRDSVYGYTF. In DNA, the CDR3 is TGTGCCAGCAGCTCCAGGGATTCGGTCTATGGCTACACCTTC. The chain links TRBV6-6 to TRBJ1-2, with D possibly matching TRBD1 (5 bases). V gave up 6 bases and J gave up 4 bases, with 15 bases separating them. CDR3 length: 14 residues. Germline CDR1 reads MNHNY; CDR2 reads SVGAGI (reference sequence).

This chain links TRBV9 with TRBJ2-1; D gene unclear. The ends were cut back, 4 bases at V and 0 bases at J, with 11 bases in the middle. CDR3 length equals 15 residues. Germline V gives CDR1 SGDLS, CDR2 YYNGEE. CDR3 nucleotide sequence: TGTGCCAGCAGCCTCCGGTCCCTCTCCTACAATGAGCAGTTCTTC. Its protein is CASSLRSLSYNEQFF.

This clone appeared once. The gene calls are TRBV5-8 and TRBJ1-5; TRBD1 might be the D (6 bases). V lost 4 bases and J 2 bases, leaving 13 bases between the germline ends. Per germline, CDR1 SGHTS and CDR2 YDEGEE. The CDR3 is made up of 15 amino acids. The CDR3 DNA reads as TGTGCCAGCAGCCCAAACGGACAGCGCAATCAGCCCCAGCATTTT. This translates into CASSPNGQRNQPQHF.

The CDR3 loop reads CASSTGGTGVNTEAFF. In DNA form, the CDR3 reads TGTGCCAGCAGTACCGGAGGGACAGGGGTGAACACTGAAGCTTTCTTT. The V call is TRBV28, the J call TRBJ1-1; 10 nucleotides align to TRBD1. J was trimmed by 0 bases and V by 5 bases; bases with no gene match: 6. Germline lookup yields CDR1 MDHEN and CDR2 SYDVKM. CDR3 length: 16 residues.

This chain joins TRBV7-8 and TRBJ2-5, with 10 positions matching TRBD2. The V segment lost 5 bases and the J segment 5 bases; nucleotides outside the gene matches: 23. Germline V gives CDR1 SGHVS, CDR2 FQNEAQ. The CDR3 totals 20 residues. CDR3 sequence: CASSGGVGASGRGGVETQYF. CDR3 bases: TGTGCCAGCAGCGGGGGTGTCGGGGCTAGCGGGAGAGGGGGAGTGGAGACCCAGTACTTC.

This sequence joins TRBV28 and TRBJ2-7; 9 nucleotides line up with TRBD1. V was clipped by 5 bases and J by 3 bases; unmatched bases: 8. Germline V gene lookup returns CDR1 MDHEN and CDR2 SYDVKM. The CDR3 loop spans 15 amino acids. In nucleotides, the CDR3 is TGTGCCAGCAGTACCGGGACAGGGAGGTTCTACGAGCAGTACTTC. Translation: CASSTGTGRFYEQYF.

This chain connects TRBV18 to TRBJ2-1, with TRBD1 matching 10 bases. The CDR3 has 15 amino acids. Looked up from germline, CDR1 is KGHSH and CDR2 is LQKENI. V shed 3 bases and J 9 bases; nucleotides not matched to a gene: 8. In nucleotides, the CDR3 is TGTGCCAGCTCACCGAGACAGGGGGCATGGAGTGAGCAGTTCTTC. It is translated as CASSPRQGAWSEQFF.